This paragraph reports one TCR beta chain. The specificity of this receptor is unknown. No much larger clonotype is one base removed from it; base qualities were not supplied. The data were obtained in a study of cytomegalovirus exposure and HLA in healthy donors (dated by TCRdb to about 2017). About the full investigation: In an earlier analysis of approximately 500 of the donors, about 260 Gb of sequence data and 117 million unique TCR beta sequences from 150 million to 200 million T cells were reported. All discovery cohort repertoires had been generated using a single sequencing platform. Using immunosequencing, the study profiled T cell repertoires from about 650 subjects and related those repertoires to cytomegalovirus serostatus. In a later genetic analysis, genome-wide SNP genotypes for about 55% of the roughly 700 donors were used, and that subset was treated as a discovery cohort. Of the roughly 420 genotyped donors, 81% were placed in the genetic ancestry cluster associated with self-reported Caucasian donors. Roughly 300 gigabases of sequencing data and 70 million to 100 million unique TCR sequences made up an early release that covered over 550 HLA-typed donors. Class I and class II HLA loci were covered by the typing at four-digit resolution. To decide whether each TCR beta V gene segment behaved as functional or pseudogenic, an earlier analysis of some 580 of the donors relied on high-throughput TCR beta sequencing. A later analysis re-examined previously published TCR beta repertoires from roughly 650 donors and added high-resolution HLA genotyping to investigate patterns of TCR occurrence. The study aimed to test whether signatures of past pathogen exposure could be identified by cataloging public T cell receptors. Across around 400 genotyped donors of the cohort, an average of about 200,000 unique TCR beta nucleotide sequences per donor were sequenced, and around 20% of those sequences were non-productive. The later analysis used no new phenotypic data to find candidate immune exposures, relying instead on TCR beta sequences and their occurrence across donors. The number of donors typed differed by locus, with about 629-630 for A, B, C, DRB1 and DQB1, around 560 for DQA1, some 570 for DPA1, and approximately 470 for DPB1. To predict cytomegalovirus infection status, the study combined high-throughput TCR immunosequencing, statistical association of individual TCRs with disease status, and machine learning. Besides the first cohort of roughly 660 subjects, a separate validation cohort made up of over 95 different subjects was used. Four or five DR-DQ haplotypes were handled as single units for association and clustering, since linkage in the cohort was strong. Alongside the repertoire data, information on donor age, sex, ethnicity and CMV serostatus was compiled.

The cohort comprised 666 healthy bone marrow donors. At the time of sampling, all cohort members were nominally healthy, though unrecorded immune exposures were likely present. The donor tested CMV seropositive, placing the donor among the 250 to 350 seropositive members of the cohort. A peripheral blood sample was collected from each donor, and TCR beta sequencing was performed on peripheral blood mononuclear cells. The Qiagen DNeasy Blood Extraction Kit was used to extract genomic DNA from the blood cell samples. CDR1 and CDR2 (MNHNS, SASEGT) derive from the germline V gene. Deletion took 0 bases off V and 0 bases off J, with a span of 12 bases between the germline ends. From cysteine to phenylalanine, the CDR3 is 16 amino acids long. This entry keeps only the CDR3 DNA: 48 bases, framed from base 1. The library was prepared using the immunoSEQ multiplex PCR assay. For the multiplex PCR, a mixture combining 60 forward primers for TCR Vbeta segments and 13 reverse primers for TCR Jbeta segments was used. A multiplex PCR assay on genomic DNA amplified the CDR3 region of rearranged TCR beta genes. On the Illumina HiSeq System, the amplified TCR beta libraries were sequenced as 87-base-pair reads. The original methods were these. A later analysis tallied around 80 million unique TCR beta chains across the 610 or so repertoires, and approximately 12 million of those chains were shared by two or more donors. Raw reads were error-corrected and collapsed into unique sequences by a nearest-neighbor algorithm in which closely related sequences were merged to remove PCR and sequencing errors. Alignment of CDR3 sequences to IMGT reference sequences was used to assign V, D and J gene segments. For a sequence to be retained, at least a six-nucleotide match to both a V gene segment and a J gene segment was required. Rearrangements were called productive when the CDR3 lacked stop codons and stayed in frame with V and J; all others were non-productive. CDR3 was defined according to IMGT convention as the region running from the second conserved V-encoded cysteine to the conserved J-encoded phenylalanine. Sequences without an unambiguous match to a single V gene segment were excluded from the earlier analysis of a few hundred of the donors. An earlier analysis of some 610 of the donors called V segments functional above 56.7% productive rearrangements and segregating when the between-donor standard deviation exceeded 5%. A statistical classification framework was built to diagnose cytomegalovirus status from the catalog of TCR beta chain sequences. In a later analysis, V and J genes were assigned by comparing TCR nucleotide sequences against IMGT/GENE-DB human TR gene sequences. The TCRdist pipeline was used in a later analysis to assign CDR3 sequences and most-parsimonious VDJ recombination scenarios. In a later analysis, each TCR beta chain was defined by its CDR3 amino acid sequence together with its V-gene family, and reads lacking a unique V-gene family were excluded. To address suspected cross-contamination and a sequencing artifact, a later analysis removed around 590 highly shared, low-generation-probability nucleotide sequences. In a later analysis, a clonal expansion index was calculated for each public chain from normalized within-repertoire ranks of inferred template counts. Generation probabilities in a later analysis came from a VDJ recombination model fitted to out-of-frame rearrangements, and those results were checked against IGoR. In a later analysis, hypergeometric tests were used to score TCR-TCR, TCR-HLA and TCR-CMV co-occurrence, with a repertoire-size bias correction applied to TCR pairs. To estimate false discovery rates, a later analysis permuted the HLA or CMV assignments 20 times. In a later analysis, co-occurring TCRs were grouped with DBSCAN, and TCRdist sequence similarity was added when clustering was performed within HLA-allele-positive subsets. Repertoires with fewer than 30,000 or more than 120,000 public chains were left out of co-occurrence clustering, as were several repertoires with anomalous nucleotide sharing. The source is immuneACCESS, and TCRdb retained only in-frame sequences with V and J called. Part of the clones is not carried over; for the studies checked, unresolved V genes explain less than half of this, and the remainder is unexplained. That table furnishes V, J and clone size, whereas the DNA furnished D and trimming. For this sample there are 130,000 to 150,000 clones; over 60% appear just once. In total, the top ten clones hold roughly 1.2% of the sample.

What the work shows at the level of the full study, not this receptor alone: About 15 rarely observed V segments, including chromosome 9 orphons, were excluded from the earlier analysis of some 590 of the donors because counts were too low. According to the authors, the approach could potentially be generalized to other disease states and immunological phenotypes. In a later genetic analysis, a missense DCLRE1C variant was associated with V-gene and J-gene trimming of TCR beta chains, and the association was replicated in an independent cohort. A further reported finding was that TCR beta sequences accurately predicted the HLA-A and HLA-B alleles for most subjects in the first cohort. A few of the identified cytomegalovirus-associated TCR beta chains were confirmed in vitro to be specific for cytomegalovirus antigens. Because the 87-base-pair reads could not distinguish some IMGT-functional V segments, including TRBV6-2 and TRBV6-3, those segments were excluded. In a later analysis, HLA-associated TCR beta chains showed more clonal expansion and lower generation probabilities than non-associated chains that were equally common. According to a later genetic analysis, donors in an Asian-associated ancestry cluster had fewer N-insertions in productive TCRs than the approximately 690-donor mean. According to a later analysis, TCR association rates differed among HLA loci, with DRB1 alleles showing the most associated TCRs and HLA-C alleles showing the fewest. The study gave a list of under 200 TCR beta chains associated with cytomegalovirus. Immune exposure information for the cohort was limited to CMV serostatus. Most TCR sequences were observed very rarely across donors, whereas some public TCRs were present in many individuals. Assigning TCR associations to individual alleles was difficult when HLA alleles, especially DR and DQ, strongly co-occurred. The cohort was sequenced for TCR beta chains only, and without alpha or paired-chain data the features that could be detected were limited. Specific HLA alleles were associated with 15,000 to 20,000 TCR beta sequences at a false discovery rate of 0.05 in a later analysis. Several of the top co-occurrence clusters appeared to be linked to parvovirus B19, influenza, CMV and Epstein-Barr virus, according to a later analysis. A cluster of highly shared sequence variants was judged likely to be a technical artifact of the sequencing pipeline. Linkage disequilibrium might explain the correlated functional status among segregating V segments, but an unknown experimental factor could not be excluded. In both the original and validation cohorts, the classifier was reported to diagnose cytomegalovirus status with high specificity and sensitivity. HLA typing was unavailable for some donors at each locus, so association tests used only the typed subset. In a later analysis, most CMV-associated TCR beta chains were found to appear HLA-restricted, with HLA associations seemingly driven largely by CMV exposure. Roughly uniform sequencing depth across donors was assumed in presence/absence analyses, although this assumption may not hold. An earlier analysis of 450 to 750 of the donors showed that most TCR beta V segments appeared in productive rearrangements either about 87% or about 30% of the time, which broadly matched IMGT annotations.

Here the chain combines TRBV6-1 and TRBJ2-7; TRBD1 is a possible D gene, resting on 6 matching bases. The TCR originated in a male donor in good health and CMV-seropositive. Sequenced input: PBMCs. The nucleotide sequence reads TGTGCCAGCAGTGAAGCTTGGCAGGGGAGCTCCTACGAGCAGTACTTC. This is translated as CASSEAWQGSSYEQYF.